This TCR beta chain was found in a study of cytomegalovirus exposure and HLA in healthy donors (dated by TCRdb to about 2017). Broadly, across the study: According to an earlier analysis of several hundred of the donors, some 180 million T cells yielded 117 million unique TCR beta sequences and approximately 280 Gb of sequence data. The study was designed to test whether signatures of past pathogen exposure could be identified by cataloging public T cell receptors. The study profiled the T cell repertoires of 500 to 800 subjects by immunosequencing and related them to cytomegalovirus serostatus. The genetic ancestry cluster associated with self-reported Caucasian donors included roughly 84% of the approximately 400 genotyped donors. Alongside the repertoire data, information on donor age, sex, ethnicity and CMV serostatus was compiled. Every repertoire in the discovery cohort had been generated on one and the same sequencing platform. A later analysis re-analyzed previously published TCR beta repertoires from roughly 690 donors and added high-resolution HLA genotyping to study TCR occurrence patterns. A later genetic analysis took genome-wide SNP genotypes for about 65% of the 666 donors and used that subset as a discovery cohort. The number of donors typed differed by locus, with about 629-630 for A, B, C, DRB1 and DQB1, around 500 for DQA1, 600 to 610 for DPA1, and over 400 for DPB1. An early release covering roughly 600 HLA-typed donors comprised about 300 gigabases of sequencing data and around 86 million unique TCR sequences. Along with the approximately 700-subject first cohort, a separate validation cohort of around 120 different subjects was used. An earlier analysis of several hundred of the donors applied high-throughput TCR beta sequencing to assess whether each TCR beta V gene segment acted as functional or pseudogenic. Across approximately 420 genotyped donors of the cohort, an average of approximately 220,000 unique TCR beta nucleotide sequences per donor were sequenced, and around 19% of those sequences were non-productive. The study combined high-throughput TCR immunosequencing, statistical association of individual TCRs with disease status, and machine learning to predict cytomegalovirus infection status. In the later analysis, no new phenotypic data were used to find candidate immune exposures; instead, reliance was placed on TCR beta sequences and their occurrence across donors. HLA typing included class I and class II loci at four-digit resolution. Five DR-DQ haplotypes were treated as single units for association and clustering because of strong linkage in the cohort. The full study reports these points: A total of around 150 TCR beta chains were listed by the study as associated with cytomegalovirus. A later analysis found that most CMV-associated TCR beta chains appeared HLA-restricted, with HLA associations seemingly driven largely by CMV exposure. Compared with the roughly 670-donor mean, donors in an Asian-associated ancestry cluster had fewer N-insertions in productive TCRs, according to a later genetic analysis. A cluster of highly shared sequence variants was judged likely to be a technical artifact of the sequencing pipeline. According to the authors, the approach could potentially be generalized to other disease states and immunological phenotypes. Linkage disequilibrium might explain the correlated functional status among segregating V segments, but an unknown experimental factor could not be excluded. Because some donors lacked HLA typing at each locus, the association tests relied only on the typed subset. Presence/absence analyses assumed roughly uniform sequencing depth across donors, an assumption that may not hold. In a later analysis, several top co-occurrence clusters were reported to appear linked to parvovirus B19, influenza, CMV and Epstein-Barr virus. Approximately 18 rarely observed V segments, including chromosome 9 orphons, were excluded from the earlier analysis of some 590 of the donors because counts were too low. The 87-base-pair reads could not distinguish some IMGT-functional V segments, including TRBV6-2 and TRBV6-3, so those segments were excluded. According to a later analysis, TCR association rates differed among HLA loci, with DRB1 alleles showing the most associated TCRs and HLA-C alleles showing the fewest. A later analysis associated about 16,000 TCR beta sequences with specific HLA alleles at a false discovery rate of 0.05. Compared with equally common non-associated chains, HLA-associated TCR beta chains in a later analysis were more clonally expanded and had lower generation probabilities. V-gene and J-gene trimming of TCR beta chains was associated with a missense DCLRE1C variant in a later genetic analysis, and the association was replicated in an independent cohort. In an earlier analysis of around 600 of the donors, most TCR beta V segments appeared in productive rearrangements about 87% or about 30% of the time, broadly matching IMGT annotations. For the cohort, immune exposure information was limited to CMV serostatus. A few of the identified cytomegalovirus-associated TCR beta chains were confirmed in vitro to be specific for cytomegalovirus antigens. The classifier was reported to diagnose cytomegalovirus status with high specificity and sensitivity in both the original and validation cohorts. In this cohort, only TCR beta chains were sequenced, and detectable features were limited by the absence of alpha or paired-chain data. A further reported finding was that TCR beta sequences accurately predicted the HLA-A and HLA-B alleles for most subjects in the first cohort. Most TCR sequences were seen in very few donors, while some public TCRs were found in many individuals. When HLA alleles, especially DR and DQ, strongly co-occurred, attributing TCR associations to individual alleles was difficult.

Trimming takes 4 bases off V and 8 bases off J; junction bases not matched to a gene: 8. Reading from cysteine to phenylalanine, the CDR3 counts 13 amino acids. Just the 39-base CDR3 DNA is kept, in frame starting at base 1. CDR1 SGHRS and CDR2 YFSETQ were looked up in the germline V gene. In the case of this clone: Its antigen has not been determined. Base qualities are missing; no much larger clone stands one base away.

The library was prepared using the immunoSEQ multiplex PCR assay. For the multiplex PCR, a mixture combining 60 forward primers for TCR Vbeta segments and 13 reverse primers for TCR Jbeta segments was used. A multiplex PCR assay on genomic DNA amplified the CDR3 region of rearranged TCR beta genes. Amplified TCR beta libraries were sequenced as 87-base-pair reads on the Illumina HiSeq System. Per the original workflow: A later analysis counted approximately 84 million unique TCR beta chains across the 550 to 700 repertoires, and some 11 million of these chains were shared by at least two donors. A nearest-neighbor algorithm error-corrected the raw reads and collapsed the reads into unique sequences, merging closely related sequences to remove PCR and sequencing errors. To assign V, D and J gene segments, CDR3 sequences were aligned to IMGT reference sequences. For a sequence to be retained, a match of at least six nucleotides was required to both a V gene segment and a J gene segment. Rearrangements were called productive when the CDR3 lacked stop codons and stayed in frame with V and J; all others were non-productive. Following IMGT convention, CDR3 was defined as the stretch from the second conserved V-encoded cysteine up to the conserved J-encoded phenylalanine. The earlier analysis of approximately 500 of the donors excluded sequences that lacked an unambiguous match to a single V gene segment. An earlier analysis of 587 of the donors classified V segments as functional when productive rearrangements were above 56.7% and as segregating when the standard deviation between donors was above 5%. To diagnose cytomegalovirus status from the catalog of TCR beta chain sequences, a statistical classification framework was built. A later analysis assigned V and J genes by comparing TCR nucleotide sequences with IMGT/GENE-DB human TR gene sequences. Using the TCRdist pipeline, a later analysis assigned CDR3 sequences along with most-parsimonious VDJ recombination scenarios. In a later analysis, each TCR beta chain was defined by its CDR3 amino acid sequence together with its V-gene family, and reads lacking a unique V-gene family were excluded. To address suspected cross-contamination and a sequencing artifact, a later analysis removed approximately 600 highly shared, low-generation-probability nucleotide sequences. In a later analysis, a clonal expansion index was calculated for each public chain from normalized within-repertoire ranks of inferred template counts. Generation probabilities in a later analysis came from a VDJ recombination model fitted to out-of-frame rearrangements, and those results were checked against IGoR. A later analysis scored TCR-TCR, TCR-HLA and TCR-CMV co-occurrence with hypergeometric tests, applying a repertoire-size bias correction to TCR pairs. In a later analysis, false discovery rates were estimated by permuting HLA or CMV assignments 20 times. In a later analysis, co-occurring TCRs were grouped using DBSCAN, with TCRdist sequence similarity added in when clustering inside HLA-allele-positive subsets. For co-occurrence clustering, repertoires with fewer than 30,000 or more than 120,000 public chains were excluded, along with four or five repertoires with anomalous nucleotide sharing. Imported from immuneACCESS, the table was reduced by TCRdb to in-frame sequences with V and J called. These copies leave out some clones; in studies compared against another copy, an unresolved V gene accounts for under half, and the cause of the remainder is not known. That table gives V, J and clone size, and the DNA gave D and trimming. This sample has some 170,000 clones in its table, and 77% of those were observed once. The top ten clonotypes cover 1.5% to 2% of the sample.

In total, roughly 710 healthy bone marrow donors made up the cohort. At the time of sampling, every cohort member was nominally healthy, though immune exposures that went unrecorded were likely present. The donor tested CMV seronegative, placing the donor among the 350 to 400 seronegative members of the cohort. Each donor provided a peripheral blood sample, and peripheral blood mononuclear cells were used for TCR beta sequencing. The Qiagen DNeasy Blood Extraction Kit was used to extract genomic DNA from the blood cell samples. The TCR originated in a woman between 25 and 40 years old in good health and CMV-seronegative. This sequence uses TRBV5-1 and TRBJ1-2; 7 of the junction bases match TRBD1. Sequences were obtained from PBMCs. CDR3 reads: CASSLDRSRGYTF. The DNA sequence follows: TGCGCCAGCAGCCTGGACAGGAGCCGCGGCTACACCTTC.